The rows below give T cell receptor beta chains drawn from one sample of a study of CD8 T cells in Susac syndrome. TCRdb independently ran MiXCR on the immunoSEQ multiplex PCR reads; one entry per CDR3 protein. Among 170,000 or so distinct CDR3 sequences listed, 85% to 95% were seen once. Sequencing used CD4+ T cells from PBMCs. All receptors come from a human donor with Susac syndrome. The CDR3 runs from the conserved cysteine through the conserved F or W. The D gene is left open where the match is weak. Clone size is given for some rows only: seen once, a few or many times, or a class if the clone is expanded.

D gene: TRBD2; V gene: TRBV20-1; J gene: TRBJ2-1; clone size: NA; CDR3 protein: CSARDGGLAGGEQFF; CDR3 DNA: TGCAGTGCTAGAGATGGGGGACTAGCGGGGGGTGAGCAGTTCTTC
D gene: TRBD2; V gene: TRBV5-4; J gene: TRBJ2-7; clone size: NA; CDR3 protein: CASSPLGGGRGEQYF; CDR3 DNA: TGTGCCAGCAGCCCCCTCGGGGGGGGCCGGGGCGAGCAGTACTTC
D gene: NA; V gene: TRBV25-1; J gene: TRBJ2-7; clone size: NA; CDR3 protein: CASTRGSSSYEQYF; CDR3 DNA: TGTGCCAGCACCAGGGGTAGCTCCTCCTACGAGCAGTACTTC
D gene: NA; V gene: TRBV4-1; J gene: TRBJ1-6; clone size: NA; CDR3 protein: CASSQDGAGRHSPLHF; CDR3 DNA: TGCGCCAGCAGCCAAGATGGAGCAGGGAGGCATTCACCCCTCCACTTT
D gene: NA; V gene: TRBV19; J gene: TRBJ1-1; clone size: few; CDR3 protein: CASSIDRTSTEAFF; CDR3 DNA: TGTGCCAGTAGTATAGATCGGACCTCCACTGAAGCTTTCTTT
D gene: NA; V gene: TRBV10-3; J gene: TRBJ2-3; clone size: NA; CDR3 protein: CAIALKPDTQYF; CDR3 DNA: TGTGCCATCGCCCTCAAGCCAGATACGCAGTATTTT
D gene: TRBD1; V gene: TRBV3-1; J gene: TRBJ1-4; clone size: NA; CDR3 protein: CASSPYVGQGLEKLFF; CDR3 DNA: TGTGCCAGCAGCCCATACGTGGGACAGGGGCTTGAAAAACTGTTTTTT
D gene: NA; V gene: TRBV20-1; J gene: TRBJ1-5; clone size: NA; CDR3 protein: CSVGARQLDQPQHF; CDR3 DNA: TGCAGTGTGGGGGCTAGACAGCTCGATCAGCCCCAGCATTTT
D gene: TRBD1; V gene: TRBV12-3/TRBV12-4; J gene: TRBJ1-3; clone size: NA; CDR3 protein: CASSFGGGAGNTIYF; CDR3 DNA: TGTGCCAGCAGTTTCGGAGGGGGCGCGGGAAACACCATATATTTT
D gene: NA; V gene: TRBV21-1; J gene: TRBJ2-3; clone size: NA; CDR3 protein: CASSHSGGITDTQYF; CDR3 DNA: TGTGCCAGCAGCCATAGCGGGGGCATCACAGATACGCAGTATTTT
D gene: TRBD1; V gene: TRBV4-2; J gene: TRBJ2-3; clone size: NA; CDR3 protein: CASSQGLDRVGTDTQYF; CDR3 DNA: TGTGCCAGCAGCCAAGGATTGGACAGGGTAGGGACAGATACGCAGTATTTT
D gene: NA; V gene: TRBV5-4; J gene: TRBJ2-5; clone size: NA; CDR3 protein: CASSAGRSQETQYF; CDR3 DNA: TGTGCCAGCAGCGCGGGACGCTCCCAAGAGACCCAGTACTTC
D gene: TRBD1; V gene: TRBV6-6; J gene: TRBJ2-4; clone size: few; CDR3 protein: CASSDRGNIQYF; CDR3 DNA: TGTGCCAGCAGCGACAGGGGGAACATTCAGTACTTC
D gene: NA; V gene: TRBV19; J gene: TRBJ1-1; clone size: NA; CDR3 protein: CASSNTGLNTEAFF; CDR3 DNA: TGTGCCAGTAGTAATACAGGGTTGAACACTGAAGCTTTCTTT
D gene: NA; V gene: TRBV12-3/TRBV12-4; J gene: TRBJ2-1; clone size: NA; CDR3 protein: CASTSVRRTGYNEQFF; CDR3 DNA: TGTGCCAGCACCTCTGTGCGTCGGACTGGTTACAATGAGCAGTTCTTC
D gene: TRBD1; V gene: TRBV4-2; J gene: TRBJ2-1; clone size: few; CDR3 protein: CASSYGGQGINEQFF; CDR3 DNA: TGTGCCAGCAGCTACGGGGGACAGGGGATAAATGAGCAGTTCTTC
D gene: TRBD2; V gene: TRBV29-1; J gene: TRBJ2-5; clone size: NA; CDR3 protein: CSVDVRAGWGTQYF; CDR3 DNA: TGCAGCGTTGATGTCAGAGCGGGGTGGGGGACCCAGTACTTC
D gene: TRBD2; V gene: TRBV25-1; J gene: TRBJ2-7; clone size: NA; CDR3 protein: CASTRGGSYEQYF; CDR3 DNA: TGTGCCAGCACCCGCGGGGGATCCTACGAGCAGTACTTC
D gene: NA; V gene: TRBV3-1; J gene: TRBJ2-7; clone size: NA; CDR3 protein: CASSHRGEQYF; CDR3 DNA: TGTGCCAGCAGCCATCGGGGGGAGCAGTACTTC
D gene: NA; V gene: TRBV20-1; J gene: TRBJ1-1; clone size: NA; CDR3 protein: CSASRGEYTEAFF; CDR3 DNA: TGCAGTGCTTCCCGGGGGGAATACACTGAAGCTTTCTTT
D gene: TRBD2; V gene: TRBV20-1; J gene: TRBJ2-3; clone size: NA; CDR3 protein: CSHTGTRTADTQYF; CDR3 DNA: TGCAGTCACACCGGGACTAGAACGGCAGATACGCAGTATTTT
D gene: NA; V gene: TRBV5-6; J gene: TRBJ2-7; clone size: NA; CDR3 protein: CASSLAPETYSYEQYF; CDR3 DNA: TGTGCCAGCAGCTTGGCCCCCGAGACCTACTCCTACGAGCAGTACTTC
D gene: NA; V gene: TRBV7-6; J gene: TRBJ2-7; clone size: NA; CDR3 protein: CASSTDRAYEQYF; CDR3 DNA: TGTGCCAGCAGCACAGACAGAGCCTACGAGCAGTACTTC
D gene: TRBD2; V gene: TRBV6-1; J gene: TRBJ2-7; clone size: NA; CDR3 protein: CASSPTGLVYEQYF; CDR3 DNA: TGTGCCAGCAGTCCAACCGGACTAGTCTACGAGCAGTACTTC
D gene: TRBD1; V gene: TRBV5-6; J gene: TRBJ2-6; clone size: NA; CDR3 protein: CASSLWTGGSGANVLTF; CDR3 DNA: TGTGCCAGCAGCTTGTGGACAGGGGGCTCTGGGGCCAACGTCCTGACTTTC
D gene: NA; V gene: TRBV5-6; J gene: TRBJ2-3; clone size: NA; CDR3 protein: CASSSTHAGKQYF; CDR3 DNA: TGTGCCAGCAGCTCGACCCATGCCGGTAAACAGTATTTT
D gene: NA; V gene: TRBV20-1; J gene: TRBJ1-2; clone size: NA; CDR3 protein: CSASESRKYGYTF; CDR3 DNA: TGCAGTGCTAGTGAAAGCCGGAAATATGGCTACACCTTC
D gene: NA; V gene: TRBV3-1; J gene: TRBJ2-5; clone size: NA; CDR3 protein: CASSQIYRDSWYQETQYF; CDR3 DNA: TGTGCCAGCAGCCAGATTTACCGGGACTCTTGGTACCAAGAGACCCAGTACTTC